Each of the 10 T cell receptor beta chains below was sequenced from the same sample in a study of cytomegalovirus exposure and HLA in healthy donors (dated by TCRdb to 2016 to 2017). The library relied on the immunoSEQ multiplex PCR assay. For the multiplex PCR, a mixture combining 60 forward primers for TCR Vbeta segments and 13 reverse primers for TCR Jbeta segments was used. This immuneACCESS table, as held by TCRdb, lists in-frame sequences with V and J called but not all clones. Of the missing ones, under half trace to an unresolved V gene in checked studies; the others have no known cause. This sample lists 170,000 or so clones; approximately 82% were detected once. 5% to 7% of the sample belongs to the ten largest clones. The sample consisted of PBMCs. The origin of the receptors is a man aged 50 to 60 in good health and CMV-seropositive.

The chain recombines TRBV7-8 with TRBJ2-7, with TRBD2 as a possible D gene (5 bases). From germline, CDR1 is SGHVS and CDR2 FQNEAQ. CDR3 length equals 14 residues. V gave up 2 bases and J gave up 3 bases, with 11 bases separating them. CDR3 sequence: CASSLRGQNYEQYV. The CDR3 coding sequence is TGTGCCAGCAGCTTAAGAGGGCAAAACTACGAGCAGTACGTC.

The CDR3 region is CASSIPPSSYNEQFF. CDR3 nucleotide sequence: TGTGCCAGTAGTATCCCCCCTTCCTCCTACAATGAGCAGTTCTTC. V is TRBV19 and J is TRBJ2-1; D gene unclear. V was shortened by 3 bases and J by 0 bases, with 9 bases between the two germline ends. CDR1 LNHDA and CDR2 SQIVND come from the germline V gene (reference sequence). The CDR3 is 15 amino acids.

The CDR3 protein is CASVGTNQETQYF. The CDR3 bases are TGTGCCAGCGTCGGGACTAACCAAGAGACCCAGTACTTC. V usage is TRBV7-9 and J usage is TRBJ2-5; 7 positions agree with TRBD2. Unmatched junction bases numbered 3, after V lost 8 bases and J lost 0 bases. Germline CDR1 and CDR2: SEHNR and FQNEAQ (reference sequence). The CDR3 runs to 13 residues.

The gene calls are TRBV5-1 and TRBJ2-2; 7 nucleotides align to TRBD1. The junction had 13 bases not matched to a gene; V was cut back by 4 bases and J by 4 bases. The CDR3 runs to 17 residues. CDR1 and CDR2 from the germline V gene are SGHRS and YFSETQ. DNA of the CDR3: TGCGCCAGCAGCCAACCCTGGGGACAGCCTGGCACCGGGGAGCTGTTTTTT. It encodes CASSQPWGQPGTGELFF.

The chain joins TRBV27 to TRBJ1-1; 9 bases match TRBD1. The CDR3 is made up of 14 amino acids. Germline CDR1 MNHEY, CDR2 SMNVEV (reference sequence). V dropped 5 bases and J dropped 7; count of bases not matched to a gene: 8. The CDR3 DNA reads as TGTGCCAGCAGTACAGGGGGCGCATCGGGTGAAGCTTTCTTT. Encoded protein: CASSTGGASGEAFF.

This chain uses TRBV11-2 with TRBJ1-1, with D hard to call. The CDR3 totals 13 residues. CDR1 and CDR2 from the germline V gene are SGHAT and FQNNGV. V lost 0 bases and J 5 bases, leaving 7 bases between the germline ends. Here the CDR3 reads CASSLDRGTEAFF. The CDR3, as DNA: TGTGCCAGCAGCTTAGACAGAGGGACTGAAGCTTTCTTT.

The DNA for the CDR3 is TGTGCCAGCAGTTCCCCAAGGACTAGCGGGGTACATGAGCAGTTCTTC. This sequence encodes CASSSPRTSGVHEQFF. The V and J genes are TRBV27 and TRBJ2-1; 12 positions agree with TRBD2. Germline loops: CDR1 MNHEY, CDR2 SMNVEV (reference sequence). J lost 8 bases, V lost 4 bases, and 9 bases had no gene match. This CDR3 region has 16 residues.

The CDR3 sequence is CASSLRAGRLYEQYV. The CDR3 nucleotides read TGTGCCAGCAGTTTACGAGCGGGACGGCTCTACGAGCAGTACGTC. The V and J genes are TRBV27 and TRBJ2-7; 7 bases match TRBD2. V shed 2 bases and J 3 bases; nucleotides not matched to a gene: 7. This CDR3 contains 15 residues. Germline lookup yields CDR1 MNHEY and CDR2 SMNVEV (reference sequence).

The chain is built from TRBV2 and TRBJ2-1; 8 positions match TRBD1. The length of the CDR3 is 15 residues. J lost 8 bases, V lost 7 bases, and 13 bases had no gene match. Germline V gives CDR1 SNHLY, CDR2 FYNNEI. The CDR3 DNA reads TGTGCCAGCACCCAAAGGACAGGGTTATTCGATGAGCAGTTCTTC. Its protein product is CASTQRTGLFDEQFF.

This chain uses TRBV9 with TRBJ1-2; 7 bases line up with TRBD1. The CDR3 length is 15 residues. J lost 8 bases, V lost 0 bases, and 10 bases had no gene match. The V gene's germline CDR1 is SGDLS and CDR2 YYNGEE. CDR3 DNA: TGTGCCAGCAGCGTAGCTACAGGGGCCTTCGTCGGCTACACCTTC. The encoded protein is CASSVATGAFVGYTF.